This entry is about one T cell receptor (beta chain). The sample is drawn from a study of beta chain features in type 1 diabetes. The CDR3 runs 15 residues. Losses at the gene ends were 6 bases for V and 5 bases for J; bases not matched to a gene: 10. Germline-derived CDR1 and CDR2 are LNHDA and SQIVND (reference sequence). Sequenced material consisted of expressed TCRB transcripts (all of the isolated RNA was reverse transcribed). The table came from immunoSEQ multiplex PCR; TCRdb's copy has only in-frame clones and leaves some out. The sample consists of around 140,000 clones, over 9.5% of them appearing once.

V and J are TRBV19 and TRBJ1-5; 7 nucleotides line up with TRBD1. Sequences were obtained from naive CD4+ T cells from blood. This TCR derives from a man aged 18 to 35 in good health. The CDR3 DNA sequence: TGTGCCAGTAGGGCCGACAGGGCGAGTCATCAGCCCCAGCATTTT. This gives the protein CASRADRASHQPQHF.